The 21 T cell receptor beta chains below all came from one sample that was sequenced in a study of blood T cell repertoires in COVID-19. Profiled with immunoSEQ multiplex PCR; TCRdb holds only in-frame clones, not every one. The sample lists tens of thousands of clones, 80% to 90% occurring once. The sequenced sample was peripheral blood. The source is a man aged 50 to 60 with active COVID-19.

Only one count was recorded for this clone. This chain joins TRBV29-1 and TRBJ1-1; no firm D call. Trimming took off 6 bases at V and 7 bases at J, with 12 bases between the two ends. The CDR3 has 11 amino acids. Germline lookup yields CDR1 SQVTM and CDR2 ANQGSEA. CDR3 in DNA: TGCAGCGTGTTTCGGGATGGTGAAGCTTTCTTT. Residues: CSVFRDGEAFF. Looking up the rest from reference TRBV29-1 and TRBJ1-1 gives the full variable domain: SAVISQKPSRDICQRGTSLTIQCQVDSQVTMMFWYRQQPGQSLTLIATANQGSEATYESGFVIDKFPISRPNLTFSTLTVSNMSPEDSSIYLCSVFRDGEAFFGQGTRLTVV.

The CDR3 sequence is CASSSMTGKTTPLHF. DNA for the CDR3: TGTGCCAGCAGTTCCATGACAGGGAAGACTACACCCCTCCACTTT. The genes are TRBV6-2 or TRBV6-3 and TRBJ1-6, with 7 nucleotides matching TRBD1. V shed 4 bases and J 11 bases; nucleotides not matched to a gene: 11. The germline CDR1 and CDR2 sequences are MNHEY and SVGEGT. CDR3 length: 15 amino acids.

V and J are TRBV24-1 and TRBJ2-1, with TRBD1 as a possible D gene (5 bases). V lost 3 bases and J lost 7, with 18 bases in between. Germline V CDR1 and CDR2: KGHDR, SFDVKD. The CDR3 consists of 16 residues. Here the CDR3 reads CATSDPAGNVYNEQFF. The CDR3 nucleotides are TGTGCCACCAGTGATCCGGCAGGGAATGTGTATAATGAGCAGTTCTTC.

V is TRBV7-2 and J is TRBJ2-3, with 7 bases identical to TRBD1. The CDR3 is 15 residues long. V shed 2 bases, J shed 3 bases, and the junction held 5 bases outside the gene matches. Germline CDR1 and CDR2: SGHTA and FQGNSA. The CDR3 spells CASSLYKTGTDTQYF. The CDR3 nucleotides are TGTGCCAGCAGCTTATATAAGACAGGGACAGATACGCAGTATTTT.

This chain joins TRBV12-3 or TRBV12-4 and TRBJ1-1; the D gene is possibly TRBD1 (5 bases). This CDR3 has 13 amino acids. V dropped 7 bases and J dropped 3 bases, with 12 bases sitting between them. Here the CDR3 DNA reads TGTGCCAGCATCCTCGACAGAGACACTGAAGCTTTCTTT. Translation: CASILDRDTEAFF.

This clone has more than one count but fewer than ten. One junction end disagrees with the germline gene, perhaps due to a read error. This chain connects TRBV28 to TRBJ1-5, with D tentatively TRBD1 (5 bases). Germline CDR1 and CDR2: MDHEN and SYDVKM. The length of the CDR3 is 15 residues. CDR3 protein: CASSLPRVSNQPQHF. In nucleotides, the CDR3 is TGTGCAAGCAGTTTACCCAGGGTCAGCAATCAGCCCCAGCATTTT.

The chain recombines TRBV6-2 or TRBV6-3 with TRBJ2-3; 8 nucleotides align to TRBD2. V dropped 6 bases and J dropped 9; count of bases not matched to a gene: 8. CDR3 length: 13 residues. Germline V lookup: CDR1 MNHEY, CDR2 SVGEGT. The CDR3 sequence: CASSLSGLATQYF. The DNA of the CDR3 is TGTGCCAGCAGCCTATCCGGACTAGCCACGCAGTATTTT.

The chain links TRBV7-9 to TRBJ2-3, with TRBD2 matching 8 bases. The V and J ends lost 4 bases and 7 bases, in that order; junction bases with no gene match: 7. The CDR3 covers 14 residues. Germline V gene data show CDR1 as SEHNR and CDR2 as FQNEAQ (reference sequence). CDR3 DNA: TGTGCCAGCAGCTCAAGCGGGAGAGGTTATACGCAGTATTTT. This translates into CASSSSGRGYTQYF. Looking up the rest from reference TRBV7-9 and TRBJ2-3 gives the full variable domain: DTGVSQNPRHKITKRGQNVTFRCDPISEHNRLYWYRQTLGQGPEFLTYFQNEAQLEKSRLLSDRFSAERPKGSFSTLEIQRTEQGDSAMYLCASSSSGRGYTQYFGPGTRLTVL.

This clone was detected once. The rearrangement uses TRBV28 and TRBJ2-7, with D perhaps TRBD1 (6 bases). Per germline, CDR1 MDHEN and CDR2 SYDVKM. V gave up 2 bases and J gave up 7 bases, with 24 bases separating them. This CDR3 contains 17 residues. This CDR3 reads CASSLGGGTVSRWEQYF. In DNA, the CDR3 is TGTGCCAGCAGTTTAGGGGGCGGAACAGTGAGCCGGTGGGAGCAGTACTTC.

Comments on this clone: A read error may produce the germline difference seen at one junction end. V and J are TRBV19 and TRBJ2-2; TRBD1 is a possible D gene (5 bases). The CDR3 loop spans 15 amino acids. Germline V gives CDR1 LNHDA, CDR2 SQIVND (reference sequence). The CDR3 region has the DNA TGTGCCAGTAGTGTAGACAGCGCGAACACCGGGGAGCTGTTTTTT. This gives the protein CASSVDSANTGELFF.

The CDR3 sequence is CASRPRRSYEQYF. The CDR3 region has the DNA TGTGCCAGCCGCCCTAGGAGGTCCTACGAGCAGTACTTC. This sequence joins TRBV6-6 and TRBJ2-7, with a possible D match to TRBD2 (5 bases). V was shortened by 8 bases and J by 1 base, with 12 bases between the two germline ends. The CDR3 is 13 amino acids. Per germline, CDR1 MNHNY and CDR2 SVGAGI (reference sequence).

The V call is TRBV25-1, the J call TRBJ2-5; D is unresolved. Trimming took off 3 bases at V and 7 bases at J, with 3 bases between the two ends. CDR1 is MGHDK, CDR2 SYGVNS, per germline. The CDR3 is 10 residues long. The CDR3 loop is CASSDGTQYF. Written as DNA, the CDR3 is TGTGCCAGCAGTGACGGGACCCAGTACTTC.

This clone was counted between two and nine times. The gene calls are TRBV3-1 (or the pseudogene TRBV3-2) and TRBJ2-1, with D possibly being TRBD2 (5 bases). From germline, CDR1 is LGHDT and CDR2 YNNKEL (reference sequence). With 4 bases removed from V and 0 bases from J, the gap between germline ends came to 28 bases. The CDR3 contains 21 residues. CDR3: CASSLLHAGVRSISSYNEQFF. Here the CDR3 DNA reads TGTGCCAGCAGCCTTCTTCACGCGGGTGTCCGTTCAATAAGCTCCTACAATGAGCAGTTCTTC.

The chain carries TRBV18 and TRBJ2-1; 7 bases map to TRBD1. The CDR3 is made up of 16 amino acids. Germline V CDR1 and CDR2: KGHSH, LQKENI. V was clipped by 5 bases and J by 0 bases; unmatched bases: 7. CDR3 bases: TGTGCCAGCTCAAGAAGGGACAGAAGCTCCTACAATGAGCAGTTCTTC. Protein product: CASSRRDRSSYNEQFF.

The J gene is TRBJ2-6, the V gene TRBV19; tentatively, D is TRBD2 (5 bases). The germline gives CDR1 LNHDA, CDR2 SQIVND (reference sequence). The CDR3 totals 14 residues. V shed 7 bases and J shed 0 bases, with 7 bases lying between them. The CDR3 DNA is TGTGCCAGTACCGGGAACTCTGGGGCCAACGTCCTGACTTTC. Its protein is CASTGNSGANVLTF.

The V and J genes are TRBV6-2 or TRBV6-3 and TRBJ1-1, with 7 bases fitting TRBD1. Germline CDR1 reads MNHEY; CDR2 reads SVGEGT. Trimming at V came to 6 bases and at J to 4 bases, leaving 5 bases not matched to a gene. The CDR3 has 13 amino acids. DNA of the CDR3: TGTGCCAGCAGCCTACAGGGGACCACTGAAGCTTTCTTT. It specifies CASSLQGTTEAFF.

This chain joins TRBV7-3 and TRBJ1-2; 10 nucleotides match TRBD1. The J segment lost 4 bases and the V segment lost 0 bases, leaving 5 bases of the junction unmatched. Germline V gene data show CDR1 as SGHTA and CDR2 as FQGTGA. CDR3 size: 16 residues. CDR3 sequence (DNA): TGTGCCAGCAGCTTAACCGGACAGGGGGACAGCTATGGCTACACCTTC. Translating gives CASSLTGQGDSYGYTF.

This rearrangement joins TRBV2 to TRBJ1-5; unclear D gene. CDR3 length equals 12 residues. V lost 6 bases and J 5 bases, leaving 8 bases between the germline ends. Looked up from germline, CDR1 is SNHLY and CDR2 is FYNNEI. CDR3 DNA: TGTGCCAGCAGAGAGGCAGATCAGCCCCAGCATTTT. Translation gives CASREADQPQHF.

V gene TRBV6-2 or TRBV6-3 combines with J gene TRBJ2-3; D is possibly TRBD2 (6 bases). The CDR3 totals 16 residues. Between the trimmed V and J ends, which lost 6 bases and 3 bases, there was a span of 19 bases. Looked up from germline, CDR1 is MNHEY and CDR2 is SVGEGT. As DNA, the CDR3 is TGTGCCAGCAGCCCTAATTCGGCGGGGCCTACAGATACGCAGTATTTT. Encoded protein: CASSPNSAGPTDTQYF.

CDR3 in amino acids: CAQSGGTHSPLHF. CDR3 in DNA: TGTGCCCAGAGCGGGGGCACTCATTCACCCCTCCACTTT. The J gene is TRBJ1-6, the V gene TRBV30; D might be TRBD1 (6 bases). V lost 8 bases and J 8 bases, leaving 16 bases between the germline ends. This CDR3 is built from 13 residues. In germline, CDR1 is GTSNPN, CDR2 SVGIG (reference sequence).

The rearrangement links TRBV19 to TRBJ2-7; TRBD2 agrees at 10 bases. Germline V CDR1 and CDR2: LNHDA, SQIVND (reference sequence). The CDR3 contains 15 residues. V was clipped by 4 bases and J by 5 bases; unmatched bases: 8. CDR3 region: CASSTGASGSDEQYF. In DNA, the CDR3 is TGTGCCAGTAGTACCGGGGCTAGCGGGAGTGACGAGCAGTACTTC. The full variable domain, completed using reference TRBV19 and TRBJ2-7, is DGGITQSPKYLFRKEGQNVTLSCEQNLNHDAMYWYRQDPGQGLRLIYYSQIVNDFQKGDIAEGYSVSREKKESFPLTVTSAQKNPTAFYLCASSTGASGSDEQYFGPGTRLTVT.